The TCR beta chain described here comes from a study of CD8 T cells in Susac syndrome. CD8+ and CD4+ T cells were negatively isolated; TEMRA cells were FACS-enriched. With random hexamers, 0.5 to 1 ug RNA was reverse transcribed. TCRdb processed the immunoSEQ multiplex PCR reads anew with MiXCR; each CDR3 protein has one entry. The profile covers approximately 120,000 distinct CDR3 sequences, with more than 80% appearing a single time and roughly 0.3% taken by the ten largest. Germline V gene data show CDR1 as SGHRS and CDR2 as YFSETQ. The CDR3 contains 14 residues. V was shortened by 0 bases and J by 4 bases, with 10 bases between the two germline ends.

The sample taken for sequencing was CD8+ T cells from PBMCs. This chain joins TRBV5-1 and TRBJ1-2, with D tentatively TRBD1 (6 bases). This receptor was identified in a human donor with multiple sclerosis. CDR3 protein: CASSLGGGSYGYTF. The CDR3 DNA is TGCGCCAGCAGCTTGGGAGGGGGATCCTATGGCTACACCTTC.